A selection of T cell receptor beta chains follows, all from one sample in a study of blood T cell repertoires in COVID-19. This table comes from immunoSEQ multiplex PCR, and its TCRdb copy is limited to in-frame clones, with some not included. The sample lists 150,000 to 200,000 clones; approximately 91% were seen once. The sequencing input was peripheral blood. Receptor source: a man aged 18-30 years with acute or convalescent COVID-19. Both conserved end residues are part of each CDR3. D genes are given only for firm matches. Clone sizes are given selectively: once, few, many, or a class where the clone is expanded.

d_gene,j_gene,abundance,v_gene,CDR3aa,CDR3nt
-,TRBJ2-3,-,TRBV10-3,CAISEGGRWGTDTQYF,TGTGCCATCAGTGAGGGTGGGAGGTGGGGCACAGATACGCAGTATTTT
-,TRBJ2-1,-,TRBV18,CASSPQGGPNEQFF,TGTGCCAGCTCACCACAAGGAGGGCCCAATGAGCAGTTCTTC
-,TRBJ2-3,-,TRBV7-9,CASSQTTPTDTQYF,TGTGCCAGCAGCCAGACAACCCCCACAGATACGCAGTATTTT
TRBD1,TRBJ1-1,-,TRBV5-1,CASSPGQGKWNTEAFF,TGCGCCAGCAGCCCGGGACAGGGGAAGTGGAACACTGAAGCTTTCTTT
TRBD2,TRBJ2-7,few,TRBV4-1,CASSQDQAGGAYEQYF,TGCGCCAGCAGCCAAGATCAAGCGGGGGGCGCCTACGAGCAGTACTTC
-,TRBJ1-2,once,TRBV2,CASSIQGGGYGYTF,TGTGCCAGCAGTATACAGGGTGGGGGCTATGGCTACACCTTC
TRBD1,TRBJ1-2,-,TRBV5-1,CASSPGSGGNGYTF,TGCGCCAGCAGCCCTGGGTCAGGGGGCAATGGCTACACCTTC
TRBD1,TRBJ2-1,-,TRBV29-1,CSVNGQGSYNEQFF,TGCAGCGTTAATGGACAGGGATCCTACAATGAGCAGTTCTTC
-,TRBJ2-4,-,TRBV3-1/TRBV3-2,CASSQVALAKNIQYF,TGTGCCAGCAGCCAAGTCGCGTTAGCCAAAAACATTCAGTACTTC
-,TRBJ1-2,once,TRBV5-1,CASSPPPPGNYGYTF,TGCGCCAGCAGCCCCCCTCCTCCAGGGAACTATGGCTACACCTTC
TRBD1,TRBJ1-2,-,TRBV11-1,CASSLETGGNYGYTF,TGTGCCAGCAGCTTAGAGACAGGGGGGAACTATGGCTACACCTTC
TRBD1,TRBJ1-2,-,TRBV7-2,CASSPGQGLSVGYGYTF,TGTGCCAGCAGCCCTGGACAGGGTCTGTCTGTTGGCTATGGCTACACCTTC
TRBD2,TRBJ2-1,once,TRBV7-2,CASSLARLAGHEQFF,TGTGCCAGCAGCTTAGCGCGACTAGCGGGACATGAGCAGTTCTTC
-,TRBJ1-5,-,TRBV5-3,CARSSGPREGQPQHF,TGTGCCAGAAGCTCCGGTCCCCGGGAGGGTCAGCCCCAGCATTTT
TRBD1,TRBJ1-2,-,TRBV25-1,CASSDEGTAGPNYGYTF,TGTGCCAGCAGTGACGAAGGGACAGCCGGGCCTAACTATGGCTACACCTTC
TRBD1,TRBJ2-5,-,TRBV4-2,CASSQGTGSETQYF,TGTGCCAGCAGCCAGGGGACAGGGTCCGAGACCCAGTACTTC
TRBD2,TRBJ2-1,-,TRBV5-1,CASGTSGRGEQFF,TGCGCCAGCGGGACTAGCGGGAGGGGTGAGCAGTTCTTC
-,TRBJ2-5,-,TRBV24-1,CATSDQGGVETQYF,TGTGCCACCAGTGACCAGGGGGGCGTGGAGACCCAGTACTTC
TRBD1,TRBJ1-2,-,TRBV5-1,CASSLGTGVGHGYTF,TGCGCCAGCAGCTTGGGGACAGGGGTTGGCCATGGCTACACCTTC
-,TRBJ2-5,once,TRBV27,CASRTRTEFETQYF,TGTGCCAGCAGAACCCGAACAGAGTTTGAGACCCAGTACTTC
TRBD1,TRBJ2-1,-,TRBV6-5,CASRRIQGDYNEQFF,TGTGCCAGCAGGCGGATTCAGGGGGACTACAATGAGCAGTTCTTC
TRBD1,TRBJ2-3,-,TRBV7-9,CAIGLRGTGADTQYF,TGTGCCATCGGCTTGCGGGGGACAGGGGCGGATACGCAGTATTTT
TRBD2,TRBJ2-7,-,TRBV13,CASSLQEREGSYEQYF,TGTGCCAGCAGCTTACAAGAACGGGAGGGTTCCTACGAGCAGTACTTC
-,TRBJ1-4,-,TRBV5-1,CASSPEGRSTNEKLFF,TGCGCCAGTTCCCCAGAGGGTAGGTCGACTAATGAAAAACTGTTTTTT
TRBD1,TRBJ1-5,-,TRBV7-9,CASSSGQGGNQPQHF,TGTGCCAGCAGCTCCGGACAGGGAGGCAATCAGCCCCAGCATTTT
TRBD1,TRBJ1-2,-,TRBV9,CASSPPGTGGDRGYGYTF,TGTGCCAGCAGCCCGCCCGGGACAGGGGGAGATAGGGGCTATGGCTACACCTTC
TRBD1,TRBJ1-4,-,TRBV20-1,CSGAGGEKLFF,TGCAGTGGGGCAGGGGGTGAAAAACTGTTTTTT
TRBD1,TRBJ2-7,few,TRBV6-5,CASRRNPGQGGEQYF,TGTGCCAGCAGGCGTAATCCGGGACAGGGAGGCGAGCAGTACTTC
-,TRBJ2-2,-,TRBV4-1,CASSQQTQGTGELFF,TGCGCCAGCAGCCAGCAAACCCAGGGGACCGGGGAGCTGTTTTTT
TRBD1,TRBJ1-2,once,TRBV7-2,CASSSRPDRANYGYTF,TGTGCCAGCAGCTCCAGGCCTGACAGGGCTAACTATGGCTACACCTTC
-,TRBJ1-3,once,TRBV19,CASRRGWAAGGNTIYF,TGTGCCAGCCGCCGGGGGTGGGCGGCGGGGGGAAACACCATATATTTT
TRBD2,TRBJ2-2,-,TRBV18,CASSPLTGGNTGELFF,TGTGCCAGCTCACCGTTAACGGGAGGGAACACCGGGGAGCTGTTTTTT
TRBD1,TRBJ1-1,-,TRBV27,CASRDDRGYNRAFF,TGTGCCAGCAGGGACGACAGGGGGTATAATCGGGCTTTCTTT
-,TRBJ1-2,-,TRBV14,CASSQEGAFGGANYGYTF,TGTGCCAGCAGCCAAGAGGGTGCCTTCGGGGGGGCTAACTATGGCTACACCTTC
TRBD1,TRBJ1-2,-,TRBV3-1/TRBV3-2,CASSQETGVYGYTF,TGTGCCAGCAGCCAAGAAACAGGGGTCTATGGCTACACCTTC
TRBD1,TRBJ1-2,few,TRBV4-1,CASRGTGGAGGYTF,TGCGCCAGCAGGGGGACAGGGGGCGCGGGGGGCTACACCTTC
TRBD1,TRBJ2-1,-,TRBV11-2,CASSQSGGKSYNEQFF,TGTGCCAGCAGCCAGTCAGGGGGCAAGTCCTACAATGAGCAGTTCTTC
-,TRBJ2-1,-,TRBV6-1,CASSDGGGTQFF,TGTGCCAGCAGTGACGGAGGAGGTACGCAGTTCTTC
-,TRBJ2-7,-,TRBV4-2,CASSQVETQQYF,TGTGCCAGCAGCCAAGTAGAGACACAGCAGTACTTC
-,TRBJ2-1,-,TRBV7-2,CASSLALPSPANEQFF,TGTGCCAGCAGCTTAGCGCTTCCTTCACCTGCGAATGAGCAGTTCTTC
-,TRBJ1-4,-,TRBV6-1,CASSALTGSLGVNEKLFF,TGTGCCAGCAGTGCCTTGACCGGGTCTCTGGGTGTGAACGAAAAACTGTTTTTT
TRBD1,TRBJ2-2,-,TRBV10-3,CAIRPGQGMFAGELFF,TGTGCCATCAGACCCGGACAGGGAATGTTCGCCGGGGAGCTGTTTTTT
-,TRBJ1-2,-,TRBV3-1/TRBV3-2,CASSPRAGQAGYTF,TGTGCCAGCAGCCCCCGGGCAGGGCAGGCTGGCTACACCTTC
TRBD2,TRBJ2-1,-,TRBV27,CASSLMGPGGEQFF,TGTGCCAGCAGTTTGATGGGCCCCGGGGGGGAGCAGTTCTTC
TRBD2,TRBJ2-3,once,TRBV27,CASSFGGGTQYF,TGTGCCAGCAGTTTCGGGGGGGGTACGCAGTATTTT
TRBD1,TRBJ2-1,-,TRBV7-8,CASSLAPRQGLDEQFF,TGTGCCAGCAGCTTAGCGCCCCGACAGGGTCTCGATGAGCAGTTCTTC
-,TRBJ1-1,-,TRBV2,CASSSDRDPLTEAFF,TGTGCCAGCAGTTCCGACAGAGACCCACTTACTGAAGCTTTCTTT
-,TRBJ1-5,-,TRBV25-1,CASSAQSQHF,TGTGCCAGCAGCGCTCAGTCCCAGCATTTT
TRBD1,TRBJ1-4,-,TRBV5-8,CASSPRTGMGKLFF,TGTGCCAGCAGCCCACGGACAGGGATGGGGAAACTGTTTTTT
TRBD2,TRBJ2-7,-,TRBV7-9,CASSLLVRGEQYF,TGTGCCAGCAGCTTATTGGTGCGGGGGGAGCAGTACTTC
-,TRBJ1-5,-,TRBV27,CASSATGLTNNQPQHF,TGTGCCAGCAGTGCGACAGGTTTGACAAACAATCAGCCCCAGCATTTT